A single sample is the source of the 29 T cell receptor beta chains below, sequenced in a study of T and B cells in COVID-19 patients. Multiplex PCR with BIOMED2 TRB-A/B primer pools amplified TRB rearrangements. TCRdb analysed the multiplex PCR reads with MiXCR anew, one entry per CDR3 protein. The sample lists under 20,000 distinct CDR3 sequences; approximately 26% were seen once. Blood genomic DNA input for TRB amplification was 250-500 ng. The sample taken for sequencing was blood. The receptors shown here come from a human donor who had recovered from COVID-19.

In its sample, this clonotype was seen many times. The J gene is TRBJ2-5, the V gene TRBV5-4; 8 nucleotides match TRBD2. The ends lost 0 bases at V and 0 bases at J; junction bases unmatched: 4. This CDR3 comprises 16 residues. Per germline, CDR1 SGHNT and CDR2 YYREEE (reference sequence). The CDR3 sequence: CASSLAQRGYQETQYF. The CDR3 DNA sequence: TGTGCCAGCAGCTTGGCCCAGCGGGGGTACCAAGAGACCCAGTACTTC.

In this sample, this clonotype turned up once. The gene calls are TRBV28 and TRBJ2-1; D possibly corresponds to TRBD1 (6 bases). CDR3 length: 16 amino acids. V was clipped by 4 bases and J by 6 bases, with 19 bases between them. Germline values: CDR1 MDHEN, CDR2 SYDVKM. The DNA for the CDR3 is TGTGCCAGCAGTTCTTCAGGGGTGGTCGGGATCAATGAGCAGTTCTTC. It yields the protein CASSSSGVVGINEQFF.

This sequence joins TRBV7-2 and TRBJ2-7; TRBD2 agrees at 14 bases. This CDR3 comprises 14 residues. Trimming cost V 4 bases and J 7 bases; bases outside gene matches: 3. Looked up from germline, CDR1 is SGHTA and CDR2 is FQGNSA. The CDR3 DNA follows: TGTGCCAGCAGCTCAAGACTAGCGGGAGGGGAGCAGTACTTC. It yields the protein CASSSRLAGGEQYF.

This clonotype came up a few times. The V and J genes are TRBV5-6 and TRBJ2-7, with D uncertain. Germline V gene lookup returns CDR1 SGHDT and CDR2 YYEEEE. This CDR3 is built from 16 residues. Trimming cost V 0 bases and J 4 bases, with 17 bases left between them. CDR3 amino acids: CASSLGWLGIGYEQYF. In DNA form, the CDR3 reads TGTGCCAGCAGCTTGGGATGGTTAGGGATTGGGTACGAGCAGTACTTC.

This clonotype occurred many times. The J gene is TRBJ1-5, the V gene TRBV19; 8 nucleotides match TRBD1. CDR3 length: 15 amino acids. The germline V gene encodes CDR1 LNHDA and CDR2 SQIVND (reference sequence). The V gene end was trimmed by 6 bases and the J gene end by 5 bases; junction bases not matched to a gene: 9. The DNA for the CDR3 is TGTGCCAGTAGAGGGACAGGCTCAACCTATCAGCCCCAGCATTTT. Protein sequence: CASRGTGSTYQPQHF. Drawing the rest from reference TRBV19 and TRBJ1-5, the complete variable domain is DGGITQSPKYLFRKEGQNVTLSCEQNLNHDAMYWYRQDPGQGLRLIYYSQIVNDFQKGDIAEGYSVSREKKESFPLTVTSAQKNPTAFYLCASRGTGSTYQPQHFGDGTRLSIL.

The sample holds many counts of this clonotype. The chain carries TRBV6-1 and TRBJ1-3; possible D gene TRBD1, 5 bases. CDR1 and CDR2 from the germline V gene are MNHNS and SASEGT. The CDR3 length is 15 residues. Trimming removed 1 base at V and 2 bases at J, with 9 bases between. The CDR3, as DNA: TGTGCCAGCAGTGAAGGCGCAGGGCCTGGAAACACCATATATTTT. Translation gives CASSEGAGPGNTIYF.

The V and J genes are TRBV4-1 and TRBJ1-2; D gene uncertain. This CDR3 region has 13 residues. Germline loops: CDR1 MGHRA, CDR2 YSYEKL. V was pared by 2 bases and J by 1 base, with 5 bases between. The CDR3 bases are TGCGCCAGCAGCCAAACGATTAACTATGGCTACACCTTC. This translates into CASSQTINYGYTF.

This clonotype was detected ten times or more. The chain is built from TRBV6-5 and TRBJ2-7, with TRBD1 matching 10 bases. The germline V gene encodes CDR1 MNHEY and CDR2 SVGAGI. The CDR3 totals 15 residues. Trimming at V came to 5 bases and at J to 5 bases, leaving 9 bases not matched to a gene. CDR3 amino acids: CASSHAGTGENEQYF. In nucleotides, the CDR3 is TGTGCCAGCAGTCACGCCGGGACAGGGGAAAACGAGCAGTACTTC.

This clonotype is labeled large. This sequence joins TRBV29-1 and TRBJ2-1; 14 bases map to TRBD2. The ends lost 6 bases at V and 3 bases at J; junction bases unmatched: 10. The length of the CDR3 is 17 residues. Germline V lookup: CDR1 SQVTM, CDR2 ANQGSEA. CDR3 loop: CSVVTSGRAGGYNEQFF. DNA for the CDR3: TGCAGCGTGGTGACTAGCGGGAGGGCCGGTGGCTACAATGAGCAGTTCTTC.

The chain couples TRBV6-1 to TRBJ1-5; 7 bases are shared with TRBD1. V trimming: 4 bases; J trimming: 1 base; junction bases outside the gene matches: 4. The length of the CDR3 is 15 residues. Germline V gene data show CDR1 as MNHNS and CDR2 as SASEGT. This CDR3 reads CASSVQGGSNQPQHF. The CDR3 nucleotides are TGTGCCAGCAGTGTTCAGGGGGGAAGCAATCAGCCCCAGCATTTT.

This clonotype has more than one count but fewer than ten. This sequence joins TRBV18 and TRBJ2-1; 11 bases fit TRBD2. CDR3 length: 15 residues. Germline CDR1 and CDR2: KGHSH and LQKENI. V shed 7 bases, J shed 1 base, and the junction held 3 bases outside the gene matches. CDR3 in DNA: TGTGCCAGCTACCGGACTAGCGGGTCCTACAATGAGCAGTTCTTC. Translating it yields CASYRTSGSYNEQFF. The full variable domain, in which reference TRBV18 and TRBJ2-1 provide the parts outside the CDR3, is NAGVMQNPRHLVRRRGQEARLRCSPMKGHSHVYWYRQLPEEGLKFMVYLQKENIIDESGMPKERFSAEFPKEGPSILRIQQVVRGDSAAYFCASYRTSGSYNEQFFGPGTRLTVL.

V and J are TRBV5-6 and TRBJ2-3; D is unresolved. This CDR3 is built from 15 residues. With 4 bases removed from V and 4 bases from J, the gap between germline ends came to 16 bases. Germline V gene sequence: CDR1 SGHDT, CDR2 YYEEEE. The CDR3 DNA sequence: TGTGCCAGCAGCCCGCTGGGCCCCGGGTCAGATACGCAGTATTTT. Translated, it gives CASSPLGPGSDTQYF.

As for this clonotype: A clone one base away is much larger, so this may be a read error. The chain couples TRBV5-4 to TRBJ2-7; no reliable D call. The CDR3 contains 14 residues. Germline V gene sequence: CDR1 SGHNT, CDR2 YYREEE (reference sequence). The chain's CDR3 is CACSLWPKTYEQYF. The CDR3 DNA reads as TGTGCCTGCAGCTTGTGGCCGAAGACCTACGAGCAGTACTTC.

Relative to its sample, this clonotype is medium-sized. The chain is built from TRBV19 and TRBJ2-5, with D perhaps TRBD1 or TRBD2 (5 bases each). Germline lookup yields CDR1 LNHDA and CDR2 SQIVND (reference sequence). V lost 0 bases and J 1 base, leaving 15 bases between the germline ends. The CDR3 extends over 17 amino acids. CDR3 coding DNA: TGTGCCAGTAGTATAGACCTGGGACCGCGGATCCAAGAGACCCAGTACTTC. It codes for CASSIDLGPRIQETQYF.

This clonotype is judged medium-sized. CDR3 sequence reads: CASSLTGEETQYF. CDR3 coding DNA: TGTGCCAGCAGCCTGACAGGGGAAGAGACCCAGTACTTC. The chain joins TRBV6-4 to TRBJ2-5, with 8 bases identical to TRBD1. J lost 3 bases, V lost 6 bases, and 3 bases had no gene match. The CDR3 loop spans 13 amino acids. The germline V gene has CDR1 MRHNA and CDR2 SNTAGT.

This sequence joins TRBV7-6 and TRBJ2-1; D gene uncertain. V shed 3 bases and J shed 5 bases, with 5 bases lying between them. Looked up from germline, CDR1 is SGHVS and CDR2 is FNYEAQ. The CDR3 covers 12 residues. CDR3 coding DNA: TGTGCCAGCAGCTTGAGCCACAATGAGCAGTTCTTC. This sequence encodes CASSLSHNEQFF.

This clonotype was observed a few times. The chain recombines TRBV12-3 or TRBV12-4 with TRBJ2-1; D uncertain. CDR3 length equals 11 residues. Trimming left V 9 bases short and J 14 bases short, with 17 bases between. The CDR3 is CASSYHSRKFF. CDR3 DNA: TGTGCCAGTTCTTACCATAGTAGGAAGTTCTTC.

This clonotype is classed as medium-sized. The gene calls are TRBV6-1 and TRBJ2-3; 9 nucleotides line up with TRBD1. V lost 4 bases to trimming and J lost 1 base; unmatched junction nucleotides: 3. The germline CDR1 and CDR2 sequences are MNHNS and SASEGT. The CDR3 runs 15 residues. The CDR3 sequence is CASSGRTGGTDTQYF. The CDR3 DNA reads as TGTGCCAGCAGTGGACGGACAGGGGGCACAGATACGCAGTATTTT.

The genes are TRBV6-5 and TRBJ1-6; D is unresolved. The V gene's germline CDR1 is MNHEY and CDR2 SVGAGI. The CDR3 length is 17 residues. Trimming removed 5 bases from V and 0 bases from J, with 14 bases in between. This CDR3 reads CASSHGSLGSYNSPLHF. CDR3 coding DNA: TGTGCCAGCAGTCACGGATCCCTCGGCTCCTATAATTCACCCCTCCACTTT.

The chain couples TRBV5-4 to TRBJ2-1; TRBD2 might be the D (6 bases). This CDR3 contains 14 residues. Germline loops: CDR1 SGHNT, CDR2 YYREEE (reference sequence). Trimming shortened V by 4 bases and J by 6 bases, and 14 bases separated the two germline ends. The CDR3 DNA reads TGTGCCAGCAGCGCCCAGGGAGGAGGCAATGAGCAGTTCTTC. It is translated as CASSAQGGGNEQFF.

The chain uses TRBV6-5 and TRBJ2-1, with 11 bases that match TRBD1. The CDR3 extends over 16 amino acids. The J segment lost 7 bases and the V segment lost 5 bases, leaving 10 bases of the junction unmatched. Germline V gene sequence: CDR1 MNHEY, CDR2 SVGAGI. The DNA of the CDR3 is TGTGCCAGCAGTCCTACAACCGGGACAGGGGGGAATGAGCAGTTCTTC. Protein: CASSPTTGTGGNEQFF.

In its sample, this clonotype ranks as medium-sized (0.01 to 0.1%). The chain couples TRBV6-5 to TRBJ2-1; D remains ambiguous. The CDR3 loop spans 13 amino acids. V lost 4 bases, J lost 7 bases, and 11 bases lay in between. Germline V gives CDR1 MNHEY, CDR2 SVGAGI. The CDR3 nucleotides are TGTGCCAGCAGTTTTAATCCTCCGAATGAGCAGTTCTTC. Translation gives CASSFNPPNEQFF.

This clonotype occurred many times. The chain combines TRBV10-3 with TRBJ2-7, with D maybe TRBD2 (5 bases). Germline CDR1 reads ENHRY; CDR2 reads SYGVKD. V shed 3 bases and J shed 5 bases, with 14 bases lying between them. The length of the CDR3 is 14 residues. The CDR3 bases are TGTGCCATCAGTGAAGTCGGGATCGGCGACGAGCAGTACTTC. This translates into CAISEVGIGDEQYF.

This clonotype appeared once. The V and J genes are TRBV4-1 and TRBJ2-7, with 7 positions matching TRBD1. The germline CDR1 and CDR2 sequences are MGHRA and YSYEKL. The V gene end was trimmed by 3 bases and the J gene end by 2 bases; junction bases not matched to a gene: 1. CDR3 length: 13 residues. In DNA, the CDR3 is TGCGCCAGCAGCCACACAGGGGCCTACGAGCAGTACTTC. This sequence encodes CASSHTGAYEQYF.

About this clonotype: One base away lies a much larger clone, so this may be a sequencing read error. The V and J genes are TRBV6-5 and TRBJ1-3; D unclear. Germline V CDR1 and CDR2: MNHEY, SVGAGI. The CDR3 consists of 15 residues. As DNA, the CDR3 is TGTACCAGCAGTTACTCGAGGCAGGTCGGAAACACCATATATTTT. It codes for CTSSYSRQVGNTIYF.

The genes are TRBV6-5 and TRBJ1-2, with D uncertain. Trimming took off 5 bases at V and 4 bases at J, with 14 bases between the two ends. In germline, CDR1 is MNHEY, CDR2 SVGAGI. The CDR3 consists of 14 residues. The CDR3 nucleotides read TGTGCCAGCAGTGACCGAGGGCCCTTCTATGGCTACACCTTC. As protein: CASSDRGPFYGYTF.

This clonotype is medium-sized in the sample. The V gene is TRBV29-1, the J gene TRBJ2-2; a possible D gene is TRBD1 (6 bases). V lost 7 bases and J lost 6, with 12 bases in between. CDR1 is SQVTM, CDR2 ANQGSEA, per germline. This CDR3 region has 12 residues. In DNA form, the CDR3 reads TGCAGCGCGAGTTCAGGGGCCGGGGAGCTGTTTTTT. Its translation: CSASSGAGELFF.

This clonotype was recorded at least ten times. The V gene is TRBV19, the J gene TRBJ1-2, with D perhaps TRBD1 (6 bases). This CDR3 region has 14 residues. The germline CDR1 and CDR2 sequences are LNHDA and SQIVND (reference sequence). Trimming stripped 8 bases from V and 2 bases from J, with 15 bases between. The CDR3 sequence: CASGRQAPNYGYTF. The CDR3 bases are TGTGCCAGTGGCCGACAGGCCCCCAACTATGGCTACACCTTC.

This clonotype is medium-sized by share. The chain joins TRBV6-1 to TRBJ2-1; 9 positions match TRBD2. In germline, CDR1 is MNHNS, CDR2 SASEGT. The CDR3 contains 15 residues. V trimming: 5 bases; J trimming: 4 bases; junction bases outside the gene matches: 6. This chain's CDR3 is CASSTAGGPYNEQFF. Here the CDR3 DNA reads TGTGCCAGCAGTACGGCGGGGGGGCCGTACAATGAGCAGTTCTTC.